This TCR beta chain originates from a study of OX40 agonist ivuxolimab in advanced cancers. About the research overall: Ivuxolimab, an antibody that agonizes OX40 (CD134), was administered to the patients.

This CDR3 contains 16 residues. The germline gives CDR1 KGHSH, CDR2 LQKENI. Trimming removed 1 base from V and 4 bases from J; junction bases left unmatched: 4. Profiled with immunoSEQ multiplex PCR; TCRdb holds only in-frame clones, not every one. The sample has some 55,000 clones; approximately 80% are singletons. Remarks on this clone: Its specificity is unknown.

Study outcomes and limitations: In a subset of nonresponders, normalized T-cell clonal expansion was also low. Relative to CD4+ cells, CD8+ T cells on average had more expanded clones.

This sample comprised CD4+ or CD8+ T cells sorted from blood, obtained in a trial of the OX40 agonist ivuxolimab. The chain is built from TRBV18 and TRBJ2-1; the match to TRBD2 covers 10 bases. This receptor was taken from an adult with an advanced solid tumor such as melanoma, head and neck, liver or kidney cancer. CDR3 protein: CASSPQLAGSYNEQFF. CDR3 in DNA: TGTGCCAGCTCACCACAACTAGCGGGGTCATACAATGAGCAGTTCTTC.